This T cell receptor beta chain comes out of a study of CD8 T cells in ankylosing spondylitis. Points from the study as a whole: Earlier literature documents some of the motif variants in reactive arthritis synovial fluid and blood. Characteristic of ankylosing spondylitis blood, it appeared, was a TCR beta motif comprising about 8 highly homologous variants.

This clonotype occurred a few times. No antigen is known for it. Looked up from germline, CDR1 is KGHSH and CDR2 is LQKENI. The V segment lost 3 bases and the J segment 5 bases; nucleotides outside the gene matches: 13. The CDR3 has 17 amino acids. TCRdb called the 5' RACE reads again in MiXCR, with one record for every CDR3 protein. The profile shows about 92,000 distinct CDR3 sequences, around 9.4% of them singletons. This TCR derives from a male donor with ankylosing spondylitis or in good health (not recorded which). This chain uses TRBV18 with TRBJ2-4; 7 bases fit TRBD1. The specimen was blood, either unsorted or a sorted T cell fraction (not recorded which). The CDR3 is CASSPRTGDVAENIQYF. Written as DNA, the CDR3 is TGTGCCAGCTCACCTCGGACAGGCGATGTAGCAGAAAACATTCAGTACTTC.